Listed below are T cell receptor beta chains from one sample, sequenced in a study of blood T cell repertoires in COVID-19. The assay was immunoSEQ multiplex PCR, and TCRdb's table has in-frame clones only and misses some. The table has 110,000 to 150,000 clones, approximately 80% seen once; the top ten hold 3% to 4.5%. Sequencing used peripheral blood. The source of these receptors is a man aged 70-80 years who had recovered from COVID-19. Each CDR3 is given with its conserved first and last residue. The order of the fields is V gene, D gene, J gene, clone size, CDR3 DNA, CDR3 protein. A D gene is named only where the DNA matches it firmly. Clone size is stated in some rows and not others, as once, few, many or a class when expanded.

>TRBV6-5|TRBD1|TRBJ1-1|.
TGTGCCAGCACCAAGGGACAGGCGAACACTGAAGCTTTCTTT
CASTKGQANTEAFF
>TRBV29-1|.|TRBJ2-7|few
TGCAGCGTGCTTGCGGACAGCTCCTACGAGCAGTACTTC
CSVLADSSYEQYF
>TRBV19|TRBD1|TRBJ1-5|.
TGTGCCAGTACTCCCCGGGACAGATATTATAGCAATCAGCCCCAGCATTTT
CASTPRDRYYSNQPQHF
>TRBV27|TRBD2|TRBJ2-3|.
TGTGCCAGCAGCCTACTAGCGGGGAGCACAGATACGCAGTATTTT
CASSLLAGSTDTQYF
>TRBV7-9|.|TRBJ1-2|.
TGTGCCAGCAGCACACCTCGGGAGGGGCCGTATGGCTACACCTTC
CASSTPREGPYGYTF
>TRBV10-2|.|TRBJ1-1|.
TGCGCCAGCAGTGAGCAGGGATCGGGTAACACTGAAGCTTTCTTT
CASSEQGSGNTEAFF
>TRBV9|TRBD2|TRBJ2-1|.
TGTGCCAGCAGCGTAGGGACTAGCGGGGGGGCCCCTTACAATGAGCAGTTCTTC
CASSVGTSGGAPYNEQFF
>TRBV24-1|TRBD1|TRBJ1-1|.
TGTGCCACCAGTCGACGCAGGGGGCCCGGGAACACTGAAGCTTTCTTT
CATSRRRGPGNTEAFF
>TRBV19|TRBD2|TRBJ2-3|.
TGTGCCAGTAGTAACAGACTAGCGGGGACTAGCACAGATACGCAGTATTTT
CASSNRLAGTSTDTQYF
>TRBV18|.|TRBJ2-5|.
TGTGCCAGCTCACCGGGCAGGGAAGAGACCCAGTACTTC
CASSPGREETQYF
>TRBV27|TRBD2|TRBJ2-7|.
TGTGCCAGCAGGCGGCGCTCCGGGACTAGCGGGAACTACGAGCAGTACTTC
CASRRRSGTSGNYEQYF
>TRBV5-6|.|TRBJ2-7|.
TGTGCCAGCAGCCCCGGGGGTCTCTACGAGCAGTACTTC
CASSPGGLYEQYF
>TRBV7-2|TRBD2|TRBJ2-3|.
TGTGCCAGCAGCGAAAGAGGAACTAGCGGGAGGGGAGATACGCAGTATTTT
CASSERGTSGRGDTQYF
>TRBV3-1/TRBV3-2|TRBD2|TRBJ2-2|.
TGTGCCAGCAGCCCAGCGGGACTACTCGCCGGGGAGCTGTTTTTT
CASSPAGLLAGELFF
>TRBV5-3|.|TRBJ1-4|.
TGTGCCAGAAGCCCAGGGGTTTCTGAGCAAAAACTGTTTTTT
CARSPGVSEQKLFF
>TRBV5-1|.|TRBJ2-2|once
TGCGCCAGCAGCAAGACAGGGAACACCGGGGAGCTGTTTTTT
CASSKTGNTGELFF
>TRBV29-1|TRBD2|TRBJ2-3|.
TGCAGCGTTGGGAAACCGGGACTAGCGGCCACAGATACGCAGTATTTT
CSVGKPGLAATDTQYF
>TRBV2|.|TRBJ1-5|.
TGTGCCAGCAGTCCCGACCCTCGCGGGCCCCAGCATTTT
CASSPDPRGPQHF
>TRBV9|TRBD2|TRBJ2-5|.
TGTGCCAGCAGCCCTCCGGGAGGACAAGAGACCCAGTACTTC
CASSPPGGQETQYF
>TRBV10-1|TRBD2|TRBJ2-5|.
TGCGCCAGCAGTTCTAGCGGAATACCCGGGGAGACCCAGTACTTC
CASSSSGIPGETQYF
>TRBV5-6|.|TRBJ1-3|.
TGTGCCAGCAGCTTGGCCTCCGGAAACACCATATATTTT
CASSLASGNTIYF
>TRBV24-1|.|TRBJ2-3|.
TGTGCCACCAGTGATGGTCTTGTGGACTATACGCAGTATTTT
CATSDGLVDYTQYF
>TRBV19|.|TRBJ2-1|.
TGTGCCAGTACCCCTGGACAGTCCTACAATGAGCAGTTCTTC
CASTPGQSYNEQFF
>TRBV5-1|.|TRBJ2-1|.
TGCGCCAGCAGCTTGGGACAGGCTTCGAATGAGCAGCTCTTC
CASSLGQASNEQLF
>TRBV12-3/TRBV12-4|TRBD1|TRBJ2-7|few
TGTGCCAGCAGTTTAACAGGGGGTTACGAGCAGTACTTC
CASSLTGGYEQYF
>TRBV10-2|TRBD1|TRBJ2-2|.
TGCGCCAGCAGCCAGACAGGGGGATTGAACACCGGGGAGCTGTTTTTT
CASSQTGGLNTGELFF
>TRBV7-7|TRBD2|TRBJ2-5|few
TGTGCCAGCAGCAAATACCCGACTAGCGGGAGCGGAGAGACCCAGTACTTC
CASSKYPTSGSGETQYF
>TRBV28|.|TRBJ2-1|.
TGTGCCAGCAGTGGGCAACTGTACAATGAGCAGTTCTTC
CASSGQLYNEQFF
>TRBV5-4|.|TRBJ2-6|.
TGTGCCAGCAGCTTGTCGGGCTCTGGGGCCAACGTCCTGACTTTC
CASSLSGSGANVLTF
>TRBV11-2|TRBD2|TRBJ2-1|.
TGTGCCAGCAGGGACAGACTAGCGGCCTCCCTGTTCTTC
CASRDRLAASLFF
>TRBV30|.|TRBJ2-5|.
TGTGCCTGGAGTGTAGGGCCGAGGGAGTCCCAGTACTTC
CAWSVGPRESQYF
>TRBV7-2|.|TRBJ2-2|.
TGTGCCACTAAATTGGGGGCGGGAGCGAACACCGGGGAGCTGTTTTTT
CATKLGAGANTGELFF
>TRBV7-3|.|TRBJ1-2|.
TGTGCCAGCAGCTTAGATGGGGGGTCCCGGGGCTACACCTTC
CASSLDGGSRGYTF
>TRBV5-6|.|TRBJ2-1|.
TGTGCCAGCAGCTTCGGGACATTCTACAATGAGCAGTTCTTC
CASSFGTFYNEQFF
>TRBV7-6|.|TRBJ1-3|.
TGTGCCAGCAGCTCCTTCGACAGGAGTGGAAACACCATATATTTT
CASSSFDRSGNTIYF
>TRBV7-9|.|TRBJ2-1|.
TGTGCCAGCAGCCAAACTAGCACTGAGCAGTTCTTC
CASSQTSTEQFF
>TRBV15|.|TRBJ1-4|.
TGTGCCACCAGCAGAGAGGGGAGCACTAATGAAAAACTGTTTTTT
CATSREGSTNEKLFF
>TRBV20-1|.|TRBJ2-5|once
TGCAGTGCCGGTGGTGATGAGACCCAGTACTTC
CSAGGDETQYF
>TRBV19|TRBD1|TRBJ2-3|.
TGTGCCAGTAGTAAAGGGGGCGTAGATACGCAGTATTTT
CASSKGGVDTQYF
>TRBV6-5|TRBD1|TRBJ2-3|.
TGTGCCAGCAGTCGGGGACAGGGGGTCTTGGATACGCAGTATTTT
CASSRGQGVLDTQYF
>TRBV9|TRBD2|TRBJ2-7|.
TGTGCCAGCAGCGTAACAGCGGGAACGACCTACGAGCAGTACTTC
CASSVTAGTTYEQYF
>TRBV5-8|.|TRBJ1-5|.
TGTGCCAGCAGCCTTGGAAGGGCCCCGGGGAGTCAGCCCCAGCATTTT
CASSLGRAPGSQPQHF
>TRBV5-1|TRBD2|TRBJ2-7|.
TGCGCCAGCAGCTTTAGCGGCGGGGGATTCTCCTACGAGCAGTACTTC
CASSFSGGGFSYEQYF
>TRBV9|TRBD2|TRBJ2-5|.
TGTGCCAGCAGCTTAGGACTAGCGGGGGGAGAGACCCAGTACTTC
CASSLGLAGGETQYF
>TRBV28|TRBD1|TRBJ1-3|.
TGTGCCAGCAGGGGACAGGGGTGGGGAAACACCATATATTTT
CASRGQGWGNTIYF
>TRBV30|.|TRBJ1-1|.
TGTGCCTGGAGTGTACGGGCGGCAGGGAAAGCTTTCTTT
CAWSVRAAGKAFF
>TRBV5-1|.|TRBJ2-2|few
TGCGCCAGCAGCCTACTAGCCGCGAACACCGGGGAGCTGTTTTTT
CASSLLAANTGELFF
>TRBV12-3/TRBV12-4|.|TRBJ2-7|.
TGTGCCAGCAGTTTAGGGCTACGGGACGAGCAGTACTTC
CASSLGLRDEQYF
>TRBV6-5|TRBD2|TRBJ2-7|.
TGTGCCAGCAGTTTTAGCGGGACGTTATACGAGCAGTACTTC
CASSFSGTLYEQYF
>TRBV29-1|TRBD2|TRBJ2-1|.
TGCAGCTCTAGCGGTTCCTACAATGAGCAGTTCTTC
CSSSGSYNEQFF
>TRBV30|TRBD1|TRBJ1-2|many
TGTGCCTGGAGACCGGGACAGCTAATAACTAACTATGGCTACACCTTC
CAWRPGQLITNYGYTF
>TRBV5-1|TRBD1|TRBJ1-2|.
TGCGCCAGCAGCTTGGGACAGGGCTACTATGGCTACACCTTC
CASSLGQGYYGYTF
>TRBV7-9|TRBD1|TRBJ1-2|.
TGTGCCAGCAGCTTAGGAAGGGGGCGCGGGGATGGCTACACCTTC
CASSLGRGRGDGYTF
>TRBV7-8|TRBD2|TRBJ2-1|few
TGTGCCAGCAGCTTAGGGCGGGAGGGCCCTAATGAGCAGTTCTTC
CASSLGREGPNEQFF
>TRBV27|.|TRBJ2-6|.
TGTGCCAGCAGCCGACACGGGGTCACCTCTGGGGCCAACGTCCTGACTTTC
CASSRHGVTSGANVLTF
>TRBV3-1/TRBV3-2|TRBD1|TRBJ1-2|.
TGTGCCAGCAGCCTACGGACAGGGGCCCTTTATGGCTACACCTTC
CASSLRTGALYGYTF
>TRBV7-9|TRBD2|TRBJ2-3|.
TGTGCCAGCAGCTTAGATTTCGGGAGGGCAGCGTATTTT
CASSLDFGRAAYF
>TRBV3-1/TRBV3-2|.|TRBJ2-2|.
TGTGCCAGCAGCCAAGATATTTCGACCGGGGAGCTGTTTTTT
CASSQDISTGELFF
>TRBV28|.|TRBJ2-1|.
TGTGCCAGCAGTTTATCCGGTGTGGCAGGGCCAGGCAATGAGCAGTTCTTC
CASSLSGVAGPGNEQFF
>TRBV4-1|.|TRBJ2-1|.
TGCGCCAGCAGCCAAGTGGTGGGGGCAAATGAGCAGTTCTTC
CASSQVVGANEQFF